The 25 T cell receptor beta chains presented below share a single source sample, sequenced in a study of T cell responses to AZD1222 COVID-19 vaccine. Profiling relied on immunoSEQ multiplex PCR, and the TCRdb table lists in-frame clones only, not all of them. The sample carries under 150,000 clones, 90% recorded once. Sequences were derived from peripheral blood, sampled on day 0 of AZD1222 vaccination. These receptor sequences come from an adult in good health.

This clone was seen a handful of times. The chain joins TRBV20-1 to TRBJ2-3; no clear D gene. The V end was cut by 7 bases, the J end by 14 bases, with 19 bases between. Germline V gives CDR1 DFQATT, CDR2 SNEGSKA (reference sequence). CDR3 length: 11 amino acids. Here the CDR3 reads CSVTKDGPVYF. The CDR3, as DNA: TGCAGTGTTACGAAAGATGGCCCGGTGTATTTT.

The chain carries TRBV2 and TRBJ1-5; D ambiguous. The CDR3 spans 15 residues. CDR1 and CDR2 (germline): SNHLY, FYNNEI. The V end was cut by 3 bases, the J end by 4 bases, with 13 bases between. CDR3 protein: CASSEAADPNQPQHF. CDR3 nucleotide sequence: TGTGCCAGCAGTGAGGCGGCGGACCCAAATCAGCCCCAGCATTTT.

The CDR3: CATSDTTGGNYGYTF. The CDR3 DNA sequence: TGTGCCACCAGTGATACGACAGGGGGAAACTATGGCTACACCTTC. The chain uses TRBV24-1 and TRBJ1-2; 9 bases line up with TRBD1. Germline V CDR1 and CDR2: KGHDR, SFDVKD. J gave up 2 bases and V 3 bases, and 3 bases lay outside the gene matches. This CDR3 comprises 15 residues.

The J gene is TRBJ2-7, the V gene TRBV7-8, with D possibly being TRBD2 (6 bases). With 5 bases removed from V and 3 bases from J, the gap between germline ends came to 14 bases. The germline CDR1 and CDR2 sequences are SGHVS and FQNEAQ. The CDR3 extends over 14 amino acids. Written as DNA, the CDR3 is TGTGCCAGCAGCACTGACGGGAGAAACTACGAGCAGTACTTC. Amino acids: CASSTDGRNYEQYF.

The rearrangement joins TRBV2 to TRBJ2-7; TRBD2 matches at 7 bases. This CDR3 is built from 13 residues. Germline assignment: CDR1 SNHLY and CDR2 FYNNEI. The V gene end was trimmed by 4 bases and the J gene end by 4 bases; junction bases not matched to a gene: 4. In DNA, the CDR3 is TGTGCCAGCAGTGTCGAGCGGGAATACGAGCAGTACTTC. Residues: CASSVEREYEQYF.

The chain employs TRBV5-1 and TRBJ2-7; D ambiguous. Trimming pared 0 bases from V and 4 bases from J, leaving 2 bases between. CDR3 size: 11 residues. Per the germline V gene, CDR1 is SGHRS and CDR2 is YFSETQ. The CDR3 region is CASSLGYEQYF. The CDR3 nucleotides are TGCGCCAGCAGCTTGGGTTACGAGCAGTACTTC.

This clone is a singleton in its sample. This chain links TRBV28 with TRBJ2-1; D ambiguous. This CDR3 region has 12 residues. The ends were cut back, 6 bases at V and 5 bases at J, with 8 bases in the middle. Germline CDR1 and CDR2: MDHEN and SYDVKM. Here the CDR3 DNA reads TGTGCCAGCAGCTGGGCCGACAATGAGCAGTTCTTC. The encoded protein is CASSWADNEQFF.

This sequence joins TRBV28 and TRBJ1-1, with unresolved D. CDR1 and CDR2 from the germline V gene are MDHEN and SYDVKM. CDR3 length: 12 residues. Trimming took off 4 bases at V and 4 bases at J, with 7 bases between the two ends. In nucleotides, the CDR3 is TGTGCCAGCAGTTCCCCTAGCACTGAAGCTTTCTTT. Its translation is CASSSPSTEAFF. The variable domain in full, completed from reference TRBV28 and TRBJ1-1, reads DVKVTQSSRYLVKRTGEKVFLECVQDMDHENMFWYRQDPGLGLRLIYFSYDVKMKEKGDIPEGYSVSREKKERFSLILESASTNQTSMYLCASSSPSTEAFFGQGTRLTVV.

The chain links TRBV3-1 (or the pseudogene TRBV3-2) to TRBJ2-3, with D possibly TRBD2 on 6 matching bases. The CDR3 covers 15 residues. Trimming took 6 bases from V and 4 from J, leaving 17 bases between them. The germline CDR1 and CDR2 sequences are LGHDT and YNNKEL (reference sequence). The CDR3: CASRPDPGVSDTQYF. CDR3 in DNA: TGTGCCAGCAGGCCAGATCCGGGAGTGTCAGATACGCAGTATTTT.

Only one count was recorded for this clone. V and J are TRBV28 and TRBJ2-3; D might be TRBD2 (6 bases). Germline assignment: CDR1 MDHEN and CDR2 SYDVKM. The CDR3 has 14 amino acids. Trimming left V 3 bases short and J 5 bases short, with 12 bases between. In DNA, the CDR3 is TGTGCCAGCAGTTTGAGGTCGGGAGAAGATACGCAGTATTTT. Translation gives CASSLRSGEDTQYF.

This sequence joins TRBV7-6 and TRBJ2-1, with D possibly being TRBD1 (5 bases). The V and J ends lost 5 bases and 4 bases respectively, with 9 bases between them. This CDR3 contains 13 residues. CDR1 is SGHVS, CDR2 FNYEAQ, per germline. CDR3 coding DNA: TGTGCCAGCAGCATGACAGAATACAATGAGCAGTTCTTC. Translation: CASSMTEYNEQFF.

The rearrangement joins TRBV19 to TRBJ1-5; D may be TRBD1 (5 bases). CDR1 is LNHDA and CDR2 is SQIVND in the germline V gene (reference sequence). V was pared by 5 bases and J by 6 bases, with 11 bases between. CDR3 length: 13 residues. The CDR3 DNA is TGTGCCAGTAGTTACGGGGCTCGTCAGCCCCAGCATTTT. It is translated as CASSYGARQPQHF.

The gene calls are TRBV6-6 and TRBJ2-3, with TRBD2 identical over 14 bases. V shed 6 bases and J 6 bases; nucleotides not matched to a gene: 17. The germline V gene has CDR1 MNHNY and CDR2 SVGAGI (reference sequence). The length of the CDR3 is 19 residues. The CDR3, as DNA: TGTGCCAGCAGCTTTACTCAGCCGGGACTAGCGGGAGTAGGGGATACGCAGTATTTT. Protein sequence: CASSFTQPGLAGVGDTQYF.

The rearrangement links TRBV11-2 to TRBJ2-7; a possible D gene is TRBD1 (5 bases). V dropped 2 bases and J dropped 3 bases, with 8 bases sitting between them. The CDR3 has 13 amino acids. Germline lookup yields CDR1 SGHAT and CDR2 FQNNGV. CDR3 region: CASSLIQGYEQYF. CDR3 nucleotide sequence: TGTGCCAGCAGCTTAATCCAGGGCTACGAGCAGTACTTC.

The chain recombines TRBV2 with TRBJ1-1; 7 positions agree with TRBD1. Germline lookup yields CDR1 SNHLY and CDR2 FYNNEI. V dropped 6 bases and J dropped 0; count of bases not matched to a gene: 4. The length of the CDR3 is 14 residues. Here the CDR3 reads CASSFDRVNTEAFF. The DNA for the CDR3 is TGTGCCAGCAGCTTCGACAGGGTGAACACTGAAGCTTTCTTT.

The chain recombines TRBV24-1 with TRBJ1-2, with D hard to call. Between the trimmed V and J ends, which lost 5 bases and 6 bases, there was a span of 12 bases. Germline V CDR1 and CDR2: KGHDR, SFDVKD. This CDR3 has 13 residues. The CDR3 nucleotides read TGTGCCACCAGTGGCGCCAGCGGAGATGGCTACACCTTC. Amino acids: CATSGASGDGYTF.

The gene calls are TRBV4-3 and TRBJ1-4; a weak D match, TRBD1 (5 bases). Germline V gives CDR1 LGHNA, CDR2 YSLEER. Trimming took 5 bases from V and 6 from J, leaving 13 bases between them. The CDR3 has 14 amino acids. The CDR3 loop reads CASSARARDEKLFF. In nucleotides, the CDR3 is TGCGCCAGCAGCGCCAGGGCGCGGGATGAAAAACTGTTTTTT.

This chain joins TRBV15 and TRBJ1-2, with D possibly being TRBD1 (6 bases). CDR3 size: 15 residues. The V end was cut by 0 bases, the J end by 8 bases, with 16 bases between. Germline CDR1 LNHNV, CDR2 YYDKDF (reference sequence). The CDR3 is CATSREQGKWRGYTF. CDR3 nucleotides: TGTGCCACCAGCAGAGAACAGGGCAAATGGAGGGGCTACACCTTC.

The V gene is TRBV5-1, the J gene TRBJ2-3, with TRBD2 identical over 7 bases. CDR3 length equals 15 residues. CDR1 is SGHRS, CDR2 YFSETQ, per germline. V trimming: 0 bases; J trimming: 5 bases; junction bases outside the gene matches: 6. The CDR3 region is CASSLESGRGDTQYF. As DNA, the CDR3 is TGCGCCAGCAGCTTGGAGTCTGGGAGGGGAGATACGCAGTATTTT. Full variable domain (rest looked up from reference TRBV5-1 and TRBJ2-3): KAGVTQTPRYLIKTRGQQVTLSCSPISGHRSVSWYQQTPGQGLQFLFEYFSETQRNKGNFPGRFSGRQFSNSRSEMNVSTLELGDSALYLCASSLESGRGDTQYFGPGTRLTVL.

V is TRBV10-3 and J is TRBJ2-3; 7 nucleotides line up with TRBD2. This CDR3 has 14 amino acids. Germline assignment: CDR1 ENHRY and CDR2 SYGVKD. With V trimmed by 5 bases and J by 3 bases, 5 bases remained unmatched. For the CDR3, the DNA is TGTGCCATCAGTCTGACTAGCCGAACAGATACGCAGTATTTT. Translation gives CAISLTSRTDTQYF.

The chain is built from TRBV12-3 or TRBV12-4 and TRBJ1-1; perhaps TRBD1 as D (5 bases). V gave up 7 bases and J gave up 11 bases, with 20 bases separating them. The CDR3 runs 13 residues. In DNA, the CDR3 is TGTGCCAGCACCCCCGATGGGGCCAGGGCCGCTTTCTTT. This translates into CASTPDGARAAFF.

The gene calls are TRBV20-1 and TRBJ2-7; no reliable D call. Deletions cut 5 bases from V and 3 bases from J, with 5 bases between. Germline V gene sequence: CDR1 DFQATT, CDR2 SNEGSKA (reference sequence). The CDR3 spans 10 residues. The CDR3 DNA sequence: TGCAGTGCTTTAGACTACGAGCAGTACTTC. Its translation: CSALDYEQYF.

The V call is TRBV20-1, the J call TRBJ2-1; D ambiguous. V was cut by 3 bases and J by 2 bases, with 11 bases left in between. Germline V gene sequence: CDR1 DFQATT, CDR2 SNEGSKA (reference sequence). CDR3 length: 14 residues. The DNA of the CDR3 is TGCAGTGCTAGTAAGTCCACGACCTACAATGAGCAGTTCTTC. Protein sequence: CSASKSTTYNEQFF.

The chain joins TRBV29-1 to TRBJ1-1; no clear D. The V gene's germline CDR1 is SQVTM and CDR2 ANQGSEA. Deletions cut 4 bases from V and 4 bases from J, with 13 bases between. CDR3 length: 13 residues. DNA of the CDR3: TGCAGCGTTGCCAGTAGTCGGATCACTGAAGCTTTCTTT. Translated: CSVASSRITEAFF.

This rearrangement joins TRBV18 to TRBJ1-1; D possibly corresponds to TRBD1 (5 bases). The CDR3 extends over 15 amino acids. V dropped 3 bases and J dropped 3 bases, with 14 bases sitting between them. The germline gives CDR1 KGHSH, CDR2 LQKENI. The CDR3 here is CASSPIRVMDTEAFF. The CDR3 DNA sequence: TGTGCCAGCTCACCTATCAGGGTAATGGACACTGAAGCTTTCTTT. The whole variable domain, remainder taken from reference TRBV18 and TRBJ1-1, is NAGVMQNPRHLVRRRGQEARLRCSPMKGHSHVYWYRQLPEEGLKFMVYLQKENIIDESGMPKERFSAEFPKEGPSILRIQQVVRGDSAAYFCASSPIRVMDTEAFFGQGTRLTVV.